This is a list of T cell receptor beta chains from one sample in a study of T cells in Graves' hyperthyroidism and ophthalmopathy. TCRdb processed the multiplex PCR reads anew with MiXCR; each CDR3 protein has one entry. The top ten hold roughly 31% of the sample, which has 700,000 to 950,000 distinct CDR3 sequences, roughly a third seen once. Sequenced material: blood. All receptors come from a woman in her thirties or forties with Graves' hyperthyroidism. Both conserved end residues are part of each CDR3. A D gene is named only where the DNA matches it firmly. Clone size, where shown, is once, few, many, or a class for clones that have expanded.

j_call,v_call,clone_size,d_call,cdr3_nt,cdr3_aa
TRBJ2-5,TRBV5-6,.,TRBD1,TGTGCCAGCACCATGGGACAGGGGGCAGAGACCCAGTACTTC,CASTMGQGAETQYF
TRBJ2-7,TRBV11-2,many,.,TGTGCCAGCGGCAGAAGCTCCTACGAGCAGTACTTC,CASGRSSYEQYF
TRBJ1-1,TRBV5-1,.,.,TGCGCCAGTACCGGGGGGGGCACTGAAGCTTTCTTT,CASTGGGTEAFF
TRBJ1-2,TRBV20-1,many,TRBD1,TGCAGTGCTAGCCCCGGGACAGGGACTGGCTACACCTTC,CSASPGTGTGYTF
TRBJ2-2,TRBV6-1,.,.,TGTGCCAGCAGCGGGACATGGGACGGGGAGCTGTTTTTT,CASSGTWDGELFF
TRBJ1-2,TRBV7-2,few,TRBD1,TGTGCCAGCAGCCCGGACAGGGGAGTTTATGGCTACACCTTC,CASSPDRGVYGYTF
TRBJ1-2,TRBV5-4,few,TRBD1,TGTGCCAGCAGCTTAATTACAGGGGGACCTCCTTGGGGCTACACCTTC,CASSLITGGPPWGYTF
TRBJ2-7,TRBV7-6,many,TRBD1,TGTGCCAGCGGGCGGGACAGGGATAGCGAGCAGTACTTC,CASGRDRDSEQYF
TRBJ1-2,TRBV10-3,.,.,TGTGCCAGCAGATATACAGTCTGGCGGTCTAAAAACCCTAACTATGGCTACACCTTC,CASRYTVWRSKNPNYGYTF
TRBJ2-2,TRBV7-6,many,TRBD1,TGTGCCAGCAGCTACCGGACAGGGGACACCGGGGAGCTGTTTTTT,CASSYRTGDTGELFF
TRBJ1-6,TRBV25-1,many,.,TGTGCCAGCAGTGGGACTCTTAATTCACCCCTCCACTTT,CASSGTLNSPLHF
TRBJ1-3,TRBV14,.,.,TGTGCCAGCAGCCCAACGGACAACTCTGGAAACACCATATATTTT,CASSPTDNSGNTIYF
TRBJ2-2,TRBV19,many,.,TGTGCCACCATCTACGGCGGGGAGCTGTTTTTT,CATIYGGELFF
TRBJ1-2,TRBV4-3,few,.,TGCGCCAGCAGCCCCCCAGAGCGACCTAGGACGAGTGGCTACACCTTC,CASSPPERPRTSGYTF
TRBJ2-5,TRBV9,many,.,TGTGCCAGCAGCGTAGGTGGGACGGACCAAGAGACCCAGTACTTC,CASSVGGTDQETQYF
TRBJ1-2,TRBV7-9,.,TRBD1,TGTGCCAGCAGCAGACCGGGGTGGACAGGGCGACATGGCTACACCTTC,CASSRPGWTGRHGYTF
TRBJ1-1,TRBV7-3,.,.,TGTGCCAGCAGCCATAGGGGGGGCTTCCTAACTGAAGCTTTCTTT,CASSHRGGFLTEAFF
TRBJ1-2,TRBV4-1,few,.,TGCGCCAGCAGCCAAGCGAACGGGGACTATGGCTACACCTTC,CASSQANGDYGYTF
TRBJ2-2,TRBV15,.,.,TGTGCCACCAGCAGAGATAATTGGGTAGGGGCAAGTTACACCGGGGAGCTGTTTTTT,CATSRDNWVGASYTGELFF
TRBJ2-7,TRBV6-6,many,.,TGTGCCAGCAGTTACAGGGACTACGAGCAGTACTTC,CASSYRDYEQYF
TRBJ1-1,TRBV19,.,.,TGCGCCAGCAGCCAAGGAATCAGGGGGAACACTGAAGCTTTCTTT,CASSQGIRGNTEAFF
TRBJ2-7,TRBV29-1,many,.,TGCAGCGTTGGGACCGGGACAGGACTAGGCGAGCAGTACTTC,CSVGTGTGLGEQYF
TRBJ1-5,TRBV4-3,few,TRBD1,TGCGCCAGCAGCCATTCCCCGGGACAGAATAATCAGCCCCAGCATTTT,CASSHSPGQNNQPQHF
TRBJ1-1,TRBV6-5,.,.,TGTGCCAGCAGCCCGTTTCGGGGGGACACTGAAGCTTTCTTT,CASSPFRGDTEAFF
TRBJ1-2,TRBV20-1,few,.,TGCAGTGCTAGGGGGGGGGGGCACTATGGCTACACCTTC,CSARGGGHYGYTF
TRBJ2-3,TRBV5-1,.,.,TGCGCCAGCTCTCCTTCCTTCGGGGGTCCGGAGGATACGCAGTATTTT,CASSPSFGGPEDTQYF
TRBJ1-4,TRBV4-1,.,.,TGCGCCAGCAGCCAAGAAGATTTTGCTGCGGTCCCGGGACAAAGGGAAAAACTGTTTTTT,CASSQEDFAAVPGQREKLFF
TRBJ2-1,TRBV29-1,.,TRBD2,TGCAGCGTTGAAGACCCCCTAGCGGGATATGTTAATGGGGATGAGCAGTTCTTC,CSVEDPLAGYVNGDEQFF
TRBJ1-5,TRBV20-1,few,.,TGCAGTGCCCAATTGCGGGGGGCCAATCAGCCCCAGCATTTT,CSAQLRGANQPQHF
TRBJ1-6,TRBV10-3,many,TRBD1,TGTGCCATCAGTGAGGGGACAGCCTATAATTCACCCCTCCACTTT,CAISEGTAYNSPLHF
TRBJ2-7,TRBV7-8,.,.,TGTGCCAGCAGCCTCAGACAGGCATCCTACGAGCAGTACTTC,CASSLRQASYEQYF
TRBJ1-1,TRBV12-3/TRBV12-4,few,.,TGTGCCAGCAGTTGGAATCAGCCCGGGACCTTGGAGGGAGAAGCTTTCTTT,CASSWNQPGTLEGEAFF
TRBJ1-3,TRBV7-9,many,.,TGTGCCAGCAGACAAGCCTCTGGAAACACCATATATTTT,CASRQASGNTIYF